What follows is one TCR beta chain and its context. Its antigen is unknown. The data were taken from a study of tumor and adjacent non-tumor tissue in lung cancer. For the study at large: Aged 31 to 76 years, patients included nine to ten men and 5 women with stage I to III disease. Whole-study findings and limits: Tumor tissue had significantly higher TCR diversity than normal lung. Patients with more diverse tumor TCRs had worse survival. Normal lung showed higher cumulative top 100 clone frequency than tumor.

The library came from three nested PCR rounds adapted from ARM-PCR protocols. TCRdb analysed the multiplex PCR reads with MiXCR anew, one entry per CDR3 protein. Altogether 44,000 or so distinct CDR3 sequences are present, roughly two thirds being singletons, with the ten largest covering roughly 20%. The template was RNA from unsorted bulk tissue. More than 3 cm separated this lung sample from the edge of the tumor. The TCR comes from a woman aged 35 to 49 with non-small cell lung cancer. Input material: distant non-tumor lung tissue.

In nucleotides, the CDR3 is TGTGCCACCAGTGACGCCAAGGGCTACTCCTACGACGAGTACTTC. Translation gives CATSDAKGYSYDEYF. V is TRBV24-1 and J is TRBJ2-7, with unresolved D. Looked up from germline, CDR1 is KGHDR and CDR2 is SFDVKD. This CDR3 region has 15 residues. V lost 4 bases and J 11 bases, leaving 23 bases between the germline ends.